This TCR beta chain was observed in a study of beta chain features in type 1 diabetes. About the study: All samples combined gave around 100,000,000 sorted cells for examination.

The germline V gene encodes CDR1 SGHDT and CDR2 YYEEEE. The CDR3 spans 18 residues. V lost 0 bases, J lost 0 bases, and 6 bases stayed unmatched. All of the isolated RNA was reverse transcribed, so expressed TCRB transcripts were sequenced. This table comes from immunoSEQ multiplex PCR, and its TCRdb copy is limited to in-frame clones, with some not included. The table has more than 300,000 clones, roughly an eighth seen once. The rearrangement uses TRBV5-6 and TRBJ2-6, with TRBD1 matching 7 bases. This TCR derives from a man between 18 and 35 years old in good health. Sequencing was done on a sample of naive CD4+ T cells from blood. CDR3 sequence reads: CASSLVWDSDSGANVLTF. CDR3 sequence (DNA): TGTGCCAGCAGCTTGGTATGGGACAGCGACTCTGGGGCCAACGTCCTGACTTTC.